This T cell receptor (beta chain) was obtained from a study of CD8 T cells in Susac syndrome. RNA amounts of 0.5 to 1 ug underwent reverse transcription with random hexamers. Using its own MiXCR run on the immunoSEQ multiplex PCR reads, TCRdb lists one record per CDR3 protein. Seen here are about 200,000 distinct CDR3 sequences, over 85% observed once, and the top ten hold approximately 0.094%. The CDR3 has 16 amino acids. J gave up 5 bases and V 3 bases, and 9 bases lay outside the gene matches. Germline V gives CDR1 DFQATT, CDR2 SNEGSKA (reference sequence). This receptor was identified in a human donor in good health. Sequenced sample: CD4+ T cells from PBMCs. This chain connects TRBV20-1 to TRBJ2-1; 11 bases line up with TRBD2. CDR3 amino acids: CSASGGTSGRHNEQFF. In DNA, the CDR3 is TGCAGTGCTAGTGGAGGGACTAGCGGCCGCCACAATGAGCAGTTCTTC.